Shown below are 30 T cell receptor beta chains from a single sample sequenced in a study of blood T cell repertoires in COVID-19. The assay was immunoSEQ multiplex PCR, and TCRdb's table has in-frame clones only and misses some. The sample records about 35,000 clones, roughly 80% being singletons. The specimen was peripheral blood. The receptor set was obtained from a man aged 50 to 60 with acute or convalescent COVID-19.

The rearrangement joins TRBV4-1 to TRBJ2-7, with 8 nucleotides matching TRBD1. Unmatched junction bases numbered 5, after V lost 5 bases and J lost 2 bases. The CDR3 is 14 residues long. Germline V gene data show CDR1 as MGHRA and CDR2 as YSYEKL. This CDR3 reads CASSNRDRPYEQYF. For the CDR3, the DNA is TGCGCCAGCAGCAACCGGGACAGGCCCTACGAGCAGTACTTC.

This clone was observed a few times. The chain joins TRBV7-8 to TRBJ1-3, with TRBD1 as a possible D gene (5 bases). This CDR3 has 15 residues. Trimming left V 4 bases short and J 8 bases short, with 18 bases between. Germline CDR1 reads SGHVS; CDR2 reads FQNEAQ. CDR3 coding DNA: TGTGCCAGCAGCTGGAGGGACGGCGCTGGGGACACCATATATTTT. Its protein product is CASSWRDGAGDTIYF.

The rearrangement joins TRBV9 to TRBJ2-5; 12 positions match TRBD2. Germline assignment: CDR1 SGDLS and CDR2 YYNGEE. The V and J ends lost 2 bases and 4 bases, in that order; junction bases with no gene match: 3. The CDR3 has 15 amino acids. The CDR3 loop reads CASSVQLAGGETQYF. The CDR3, as DNA: TGTGCCAGCAGCGTTCAACTAGCGGGAGGAGAGACCCAGTACTTC.

The genes are TRBV6-5 and TRBJ1-6, with TRBD1 identical over 9 bases. Germline values: CDR1 MNHEY, CDR2 SVGAGI. The J segment lost 7 bases and the V segment lost 6 bases, leaving 7 bases of the junction unmatched. The CDR3 has 15 amino acids. The CDR3 loop reads CASSPTGTGNSPLHF. Written as DNA, the CDR3 is TGTGCCAGCAGCCCGACCGGGACAGGGAATTCACCCCTCCACTTT.

The V call is TRBV7-5, the J call TRBJ2-1; the D segment call TRBD1 is taken from the table without a DNA check. TRBV7-5 is termed a pseudogene. The CDR3 has 17 residues. CDR3 coding DNA: TGTGCCAGAAGCTTAGCGAACAGGGGAGGCACCTACAATGAGCAGTTCTTC. This encodes CARSLANRGGTYNEQFF.

The chain has TRBV7-2 and TRBJ2-5; 7 bases are a match to TRBD1. V was pared by 3 bases and J by 5 bases, with 3 bases of the junction left unmatched. CDR3 length: 13 residues. In germline, CDR1 is SGHTA, CDR2 FQGNSA. CDR3 DNA: TGTGCCAGCAGCTTGGACAGGCGGGAGACCCAGTACTTC. Protein product: CASSLDRRETQYF.

This chain links TRBV18 with TRBJ1-5; possibly TRBD1 for D (5 bases). Germline CDR1 and CDR2: KGHSH and LQKENI. With 2 bases removed from V and 6 bases from J, the gap between germline ends came to 5 bases. CDR3 length: 12 amino acids. The CDR3 spells CASSPGAQPQHF. The CDR3 DNA follows: TGTGCCAGCTCACCAGGGGCTCAGCCCCAGCATTTT.

The chain links TRBV19 to TRBJ2-2; D is ambiguous. Germline lookup yields CDR1 LNHDA and CDR2 SQIVND (reference sequence). The CDR3 is 14 amino acids. The ends were cut back, 7 bases at V and 0 bases at J, with 9 bases in the middle. Here the CDR3 DNA reads TGTGCCAGTAACGACTTAGCGAACACCGGGGAGCTGTTTTTT. Amino acids: CASNDLANTGELFF.

The chain uses TRBV6-4 and TRBJ1-6, with TRBD1 matching over 7 bases. J gave up 7 bases and V 7 bases, and 10 bases lay outside the gene matches. Germline CDR1 MRHNA, CDR2 SNTAGT. The CDR3 covers 15 residues. The CDR3 nucleotides read TGTGCCAGCAACGACAGGGACCCATTAAATTCACCCCTCCACTTT. Its protein is CASNDRDPLNSPLHF.

The CDR3, as DNA: TGCAGCGTAGACCAGGGGCGTGGCACTGAAGCTTTCTTT. It translates to CSVDQGRGTEAFF. The chain employs TRBV29-1 and TRBJ1-1; D is possibly TRBD1 (6 bases). This CDR3 has 13 residues. CDR1 is SQVTM, CDR2 ANQGSEA, per germline. Trimming removed 6 bases from V and 4 bases from J, with 15 bases in between.

V is TRBV19 and J is TRBJ2-7, with D tentatively TRBD2 (5 bases). This CDR3 contains 14 residues. V was pared by 5 bases and J by 3 bases, with 14 bases between. Germline V gene data show CDR1 as LNHDA and CDR2 as SQIVND (reference sequence). The CDR3 loop is CASSPTSTNYEQYF. The CDR3 coding sequence is TGTGCCAGTAGTCCTACTAGTACCAACTACGAGCAGTACTTC.

The chain joins TRBV19 to TRBJ1-5, with TRBD1 identical over 10 bases. The CDR3 runs 17 residues. V lost 5 bases, J lost 6 bases, and 13 bases stayed unmatched. From germline, CDR1 is LNHDA and CDR2 SQIVND (reference sequence). The CDR3 reads CASSFLPAGQGRQPQHF. The CDR3 coding sequence is TGTGCCAGTAGTTTCCTTCCGGCGGGACAGGGGCGTCAGCCCCAGCATTTT.

The V call is TRBV3-1 (or the pseudogene TRBV3-2), the J call TRBJ1-2, with a weak D call TRBD1 (5 bases). The CDR3 consists of 12 residues. With 0 bases removed from V and 7 bases from J, the gap between germline ends came to 6 bases. Germline CDR1 is LGHDT and CDR2 is YNNKEL (reference sequence). The CDR3 DNA sequence: TGTGCCAGCAGCCAAGATCAGGGTGGCTACACCTTC. Its protein is CASSQDQGGYTF.

The CDR3 protein is CASSITGGTGELFF. The CDR3 region has the DNA TGTGCCAGTAGTATAACAGGGGGCACCGGGGAGCTGTTTTTT. The chain uses TRBV19 and TRBJ2-2; 8 nucleotides match TRBD1. The CDR3 runs 14 residues. The ends lost 2 bases at V and 4 bases at J; junction bases unmatched: 0. Germline V gene data show CDR1 as LNHDA and CDR2 as SQIVND (reference sequence).

This clone was observed a few times. The chain combines TRBV6-6 with TRBJ1-3; D uncertain. The CDR3 has 16 residues. Trimming removed 6 bases at V and 0 bases at J, with 15 bases between. Germline CDR1 is MNHNY and CDR2 is SVGAGI (reference sequence). The CDR3 protein is CASSITPSGSGNTIYF. The CDR3 DNA sequence: TGTGCCAGCAGCATAACACCGTCGGGCTCTGGAAACACCATATATTTT.

This clone appeared once. The J gene is TRBJ2-1, the V gene TRBV6-5; D remains ambiguous. V gave up 2 bases and J gave up 0 bases, with 5 bases separating them. Germline CDR1 is MNHEY and CDR2 is SVGAGI. The CDR3 consists of 14 residues. For the CDR3, the DNA is TGTGCCAGCAGTTACGTGAGCTCCTACAATGAGCAGTTCTTC. Its translation is CASSYVSSYNEQFF.

The genes are TRBV9 and TRBJ1-2; tentative D call: TRBD1 (5 bases). The CDR3 covers 13 residues. Trimming took off 0 bases at V and 8 bases at J, with 11 bases between the two ends. Germline V gene data show CDR1 as SGDLS and CDR2 as YYNGEE. This CDR3 is CASSVEGIRGYTF. CDR3 coding DNA: TGTGCCAGCAGCGTAGAGGGGATTAGGGGCTACACCTTC.

This chain links TRBV7-9 with TRBJ2-7; 7 bases are a match to TRBD1. Germline lookup yields CDR1 SEHNR and CDR2 FQNEAQ (reference sequence). With 1 base clipped from V and 6 bases from J, the junction kept 9 bases outside the gene matches. The CDR3 runs to 15 residues. The CDR3 region has the DNA TGTGCCAGCAGCTTAGATGGGACAGTGATGGCCGAGCAGTACTTC. It specifies CASSLDGTVMAEQYF.

The J gene is TRBJ1-1, the V gene TRBV7-9; D may be TRBD1 (6 bases). In germline, CDR1 is SEHNR, CDR2 FQNEAQ (reference sequence). The V end was cut by 5 bases, the J end by 0 bases, with 13 bases between. The CDR3 is made up of 15 amino acids. The CDR3 loop reads CASSRGQPLNTEAFF. As DNA, the CDR3 is TGTGCCAGCAGCCGCGGACAGCCTTTGAACACTGAAGCTTTCTTT.

This rearrangement joins TRBV19 to TRBJ1-1; 9 nucleotides match TRBD1. The CDR3 extends over 13 amino acids. The germline V gene encodes CDR1 LNHDA and CDR2 SQIVND (reference sequence). This CDR3 reads CAVKQGAHTEAFF. CDR3 in DNA: TGTGCAGTCAAACAGGGGGCTCACACTGAAGCTTTCTTT.

This sequence joins TRBV4-2 and TRBJ1-4, with D hard to call. Germline CDR1 reads LGHNA; CDR2 reads YNFKEQ. The CDR3 has 12 residues. V was trimmed by 3 bases and J by 7 bases, leaving 6 bases between them. CDR3: CASSHLGEKLFF. The DNA for the CDR3 is TGTGCCAGCAGCCATCTAGGTGAAAAACTGTTTTTT.

The chain uses TRBV7-8 and TRBJ1-1, with a possible D match to TRBD1 (5 bases). The CDR3 is 14 residues long. V was trimmed by 5 bases and J by 11 bases, leaving 21 bases between them. CDR1 SGHVS and CDR2 FQNEAQ come from the germline V gene. CDR3 nucleotides: TGTGCCAGCAGCCCGGGGGGAGGAATCCCCGGTGCTTTCTTT. It codes for CASSPGGGIPGAFF.

This clone is a singleton in its sample. The chain carries TRBV3-1 (or the pseudogene TRBV3-2) and TRBJ1-6, with TRBD1 as a possible D gene (5 bases). The length of the CDR3 is 15 residues. Per germline, CDR1 LGHDT and CDR2 YNNKEL (reference sequence). Trimming removed 1 base at V and 7 bases at J, with 11 bases between. CDR3 loop: CASSQGGSGNSPLHF. In nucleotides, the CDR3 is TGTGCCAGCAGCCAAGGGGGCTCAGGGAATTCACCCCTCCACTTT.

The V gene is TRBV27, the J gene TRBJ2-3; 15 bases fit TRBD2. The CDR3 is 18 residues long. V was clipped by 3 bases and J by 3 bases; unmatched bases: 7. Germline V gene data show CDR1 as MNHEY and CDR2 as SMNVEV (reference sequence). The CDR3 DNA sequence: TGTGCCAGCAGTTTTTACCTCGGACTAGCGGGAGGGACAGATACGCAGTATTTT. This sequence encodes CASSFYLGLAGGTDTQYF.

This clone was seen more than once but under ten times. V usage is TRBV19 and J usage is TRBJ2-3, with D perhaps matching TRBD2 (6 bases). The CDR3 is made up of 15 amino acids. The germline V gene encodes CDR1 LNHDA and CDR2 SQIVND (reference sequence). The germline V and J ends were trimmed by 3 bases and 0 bases, with 10 bases remaining between them. This CDR3 is CASSMTSSSTDTQYF. The CDR3 nucleotides are TGTGCCAGTAGTATGACTAGTTCTAGCACAGATACGCAGTATTTT.

The chain is built from TRBV28 and TRBJ2-1; D perhaps matches TRBD1 (6 bases). Trimming left V 3 bases short and J 4 bases short, with 10 bases between. CDR1 and CDR2 (germline): MDHEN, SYDVKM. CDR3 size: 14 residues. The CDR3, as DNA: TGTGCCAGCAGTTTGTATCAGGGGTACAATGAGCAGTTCTTC. This sequence encodes CASSLYQGYNEQFF.

The chain couples TRBV27 to TRBJ2-3; TRBD2 matches at 7 bases. Germline V lookup: CDR1 MNHEY, CDR2 SMNVEV (reference sequence). This CDR3 is 16 amino acids long. V was pared by 5 bases and J by 2 bases, with 10 bases of the junction left unmatched. CDR3 sequence reads: CASSPRAGTFTDTQYF. CDR3 in DNA: TGTGCCAGCAGTCCCCGAGCGGGGACTTTCACAGATACGCAGTATTTT.

The gene calls are TRBV6-1 and TRBJ2-1, with unresolved D. V lost 2 bases and J 4 bases, leaving 9 bases between the germline ends. Germline lookup yields CDR1 MNHNS and CDR2 SASEGT. This CDR3 has 14 residues. CDR3 coding DNA: TGTGCCAGCAGTGAATCAGGCAGGTACAATGAGCAGTTCTTC. Amino acid sequence: CASSESGRYNEQFF.

This chain joins TRBV28 and TRBJ2-7, with TRBD2 matching over 8 bases. Per the germline V gene, CDR1 is MDHEN and CDR2 is SYDVKM. The CDR3 has 17 amino acids. V shed 5 bases, J shed 3 bases, and the junction held 15 bases outside the gene matches. The CDR3 DNA follows: TGTGCCAGCAGTACAAATACCGAAGCGGGAGTAATCTACGAGCAGTACTTC. Translated, it gives CASSTNTEAGVIYEQYF.

The chain is built from TRBV5-4 and TRBJ1-6; D ambiguous. The CDR3 loop spans 16 amino acids. Between the trimmed V and J ends, which lost 5 bases and 0 bases, there was a span of 12 bases. Germline lookup yields CDR1 SGHNT and CDR2 YYREEE (reference sequence). CDR3 region: CASRATGSSYNSPLHF. The DNA for the CDR3 is TGTGCCAGCAGGGCTACCGGGAGCTCCTATAATTCACCCCTCCACTTT.